The present T cell receptor (beta chain) was sequenced within a study of control samples from healthy donors and cancer patients. The repertoire was sequenced with immunoSEQ multiplex PCR; TCRdb's copy has only in-frame clones and lacks some. The table shows about 170,000 clones, with around 91% occurring only once. Trimming shortened V by 5 bases and J by 6 bases, and 13 bases separated the two germline ends. The germline V gene encodes CDR1 SQVTM and CDR2 ANQGSEA. There are 12 residues in the CDR3. This rearrangement joins TRBV29-1 to TRBJ1-2, with a weak D call TRBD1 (5 bases). The clonotype was recovered from a woman in her thirties in good health. Sequencing was carried out using blood. Here the CDR3 DNA reads TGCAGCGTTACGGACACTCCAGATGGCTACACCTTC. Translation gives CSVTDTPDGYTF.